This TCR beta chain was profiled in a study of T cell responses to AZD1222 COVID-19 vaccine. Whole-study results and caveats: All repertoire sampling was performed exclusively after the peak T cell response.

CDR3 length: 15 amino acids. Losses at the gene ends were 4 bases for V and 2 bases for J; bases not matched to a gene: 4. Per germline, CDR1 KGHSH and CDR2 LQKENI. This clone was seen just once. Its specificity is not known. Assay used: immunoSEQ multiplex PCR; TCRdb lists only in-frame clones, some missing. The sample yields approximately 140,000 clones, 70% to 90% seen once. The chain is built from TRBV18 and TRBJ2-3, with 9 nucleotides matching TRBD1. The source is an adult in good health. The sequencing here drew on peripheral blood, taken on day 0 of AZD1222 vaccination. CDR3 loop: CASSRDRGDTDTQYF. For the CDR3, the DNA is TGTGCCAGCTCACGTGACAGGGGGGACACAGATACGCAGTATTTT.